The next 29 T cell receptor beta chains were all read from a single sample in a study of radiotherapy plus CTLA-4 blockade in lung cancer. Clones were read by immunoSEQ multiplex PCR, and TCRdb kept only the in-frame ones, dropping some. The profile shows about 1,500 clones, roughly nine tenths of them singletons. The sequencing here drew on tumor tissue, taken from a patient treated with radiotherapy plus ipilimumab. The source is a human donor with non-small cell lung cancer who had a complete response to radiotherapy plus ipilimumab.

CDR3 sequence (DNA): TGTGCCAGCAGCGTTAGCGGGGGGGTAAATGAGCAGTTCTTC. This translates into CASSVSGGVNEQFF. V usage is TRBV9 and J usage is TRBJ2-1; 11 positions agree with TRBD2. This CDR3 has 14 residues. Per the germline V gene, CDR1 is SGDLS and CDR2 is YYNGEE. V was pared by 2 bases and J by 7 bases, with 2 bases of the junction left unmatched. Full variable domain (rest looked up from reference TRBV9 and TRBJ2-1): DSGVTQTPKHLITATGQRVTLRCSPRSGDLSVYWYQQSLDQGLQFLIQYYNGEERAKGNILERFSAQQFPDLHSELNLSSLELGDSALYFCASSVSGGVNEQFFGPGTRLTVL.

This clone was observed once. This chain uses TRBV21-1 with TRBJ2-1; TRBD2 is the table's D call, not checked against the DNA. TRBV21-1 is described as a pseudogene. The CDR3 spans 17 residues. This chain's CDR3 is CASSTRVATHSDNEQFF. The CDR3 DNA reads TGTGCCAGCAGTACGCGAGTAGCTACCCATTCCGACAATGAGCAGTTCTTC.

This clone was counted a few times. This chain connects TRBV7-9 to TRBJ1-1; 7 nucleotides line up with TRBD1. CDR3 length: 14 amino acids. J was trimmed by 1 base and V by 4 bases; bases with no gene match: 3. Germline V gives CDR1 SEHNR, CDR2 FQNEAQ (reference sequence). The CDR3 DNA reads TGTGCCAGCAGCTCAGGGGGGTCGAACACTGAAGCTTTCTTT. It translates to CASSSGGSNTEAFF.

The CDR3 DNA reads TGCAGCGTTGTTGGTTGGGGGAACACTGAAGCTTTCTTT. Its protein product is CSVVGWGNTEAFF. The chain is built from TRBV29-1 and TRBJ1-1; D unclear. CDR3 length: 13 residues. The germline gives CDR1 SQVTM, CDR2 ANQGSEA. Trimming took 4 bases from V and 1 from J, leaving 10 bases between them.

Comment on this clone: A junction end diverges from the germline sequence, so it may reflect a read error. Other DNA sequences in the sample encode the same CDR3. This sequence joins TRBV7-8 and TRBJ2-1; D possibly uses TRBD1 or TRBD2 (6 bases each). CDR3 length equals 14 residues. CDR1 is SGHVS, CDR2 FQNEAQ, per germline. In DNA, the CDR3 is TGTGCCAGTAGCTGGGGGGACACCTACAATGAGCAGTTCTTC. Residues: CASSWGDTYNEQFF. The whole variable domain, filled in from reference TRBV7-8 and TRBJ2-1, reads GAGVSQSPRYKVAKRGQDVALRCDPISGHVSLFWYQQALGQGPEFLTYFQNEAQLDKSGLPSDRFFAERPEGSVSTLKIQRTQQEDSAVYLCASSWGDTYNEQFFGPGTRLTVL.

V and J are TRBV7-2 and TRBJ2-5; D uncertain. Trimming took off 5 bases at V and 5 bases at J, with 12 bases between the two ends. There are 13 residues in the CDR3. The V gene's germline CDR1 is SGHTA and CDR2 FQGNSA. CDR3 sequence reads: CASSGRNRETQYF. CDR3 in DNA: TGTGCCAGCAGCGGCAGAAATCGGGAGACCCAGTACTTC.

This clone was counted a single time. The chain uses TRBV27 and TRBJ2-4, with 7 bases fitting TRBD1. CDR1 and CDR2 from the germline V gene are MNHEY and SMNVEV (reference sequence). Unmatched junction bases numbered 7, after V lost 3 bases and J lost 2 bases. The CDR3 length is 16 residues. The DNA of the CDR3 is TGTGCCAGCAGTTTCGGGACAGTGGGATCCAAAAACATTCAGTACTTC. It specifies CASSFGTVGSKNIQYF.

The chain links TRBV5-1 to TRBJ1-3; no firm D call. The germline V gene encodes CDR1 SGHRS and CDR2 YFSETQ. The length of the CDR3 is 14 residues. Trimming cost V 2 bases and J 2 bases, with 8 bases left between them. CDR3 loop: CASSLTGPGNTIYF. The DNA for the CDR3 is TGCGCCAGCAGCTTAACCGGACCTGGAAACACCATATATTTT. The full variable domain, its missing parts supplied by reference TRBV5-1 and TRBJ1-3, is KAGVTQTPRYLIKTRGQQVTLSCSPISGHRSVSWYQQTPGQGLQFLFEYFSETQRNKGNFPGRFSGRQFSNSRSEMNVSTLELGDSALYLCASSLTGPGNTIYFGEGSWLTVV.

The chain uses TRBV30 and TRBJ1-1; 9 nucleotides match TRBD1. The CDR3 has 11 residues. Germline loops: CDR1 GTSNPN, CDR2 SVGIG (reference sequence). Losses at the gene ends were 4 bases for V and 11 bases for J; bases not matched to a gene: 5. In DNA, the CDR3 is TGTGCCTGGACTCGGGACAGGGCGGCTTTCTTT. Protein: CAWTRDRAAFF.

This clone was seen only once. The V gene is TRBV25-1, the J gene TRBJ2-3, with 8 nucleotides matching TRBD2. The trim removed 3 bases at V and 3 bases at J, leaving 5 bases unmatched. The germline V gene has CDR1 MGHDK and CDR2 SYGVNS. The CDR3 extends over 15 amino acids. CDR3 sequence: CASSDPGRVTDTQYF. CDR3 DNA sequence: TGTGCCAGCAGTGACCCCGGGAGGGTAACAGATACGCAGTATTTT.

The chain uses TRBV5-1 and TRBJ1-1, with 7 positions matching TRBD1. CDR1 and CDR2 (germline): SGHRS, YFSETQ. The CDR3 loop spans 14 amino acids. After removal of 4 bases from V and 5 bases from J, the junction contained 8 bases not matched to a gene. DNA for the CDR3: TGCGCCAGCAGCATCCTAGACAGGGAGACTGAAGCTTTCTTT. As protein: CASSILDRETEAFF.

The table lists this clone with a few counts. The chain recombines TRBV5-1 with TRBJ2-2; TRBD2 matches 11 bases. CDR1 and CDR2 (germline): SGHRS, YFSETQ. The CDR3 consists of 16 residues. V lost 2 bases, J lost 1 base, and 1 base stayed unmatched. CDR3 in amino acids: CASSFSGGVNTGELFF. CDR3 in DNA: TGCGCCAGCAGCTTTAGCGGGGGGGTGAACACCGGGGAGCTGTTTTTT.

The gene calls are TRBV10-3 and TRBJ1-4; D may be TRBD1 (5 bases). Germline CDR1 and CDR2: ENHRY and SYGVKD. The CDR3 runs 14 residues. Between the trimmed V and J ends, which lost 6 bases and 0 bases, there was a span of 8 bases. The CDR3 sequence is CAIRDIATNEKLFF. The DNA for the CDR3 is TGTGCCATCAGGGACATTGCAACTAATGAAAAACTGTTTTTT.

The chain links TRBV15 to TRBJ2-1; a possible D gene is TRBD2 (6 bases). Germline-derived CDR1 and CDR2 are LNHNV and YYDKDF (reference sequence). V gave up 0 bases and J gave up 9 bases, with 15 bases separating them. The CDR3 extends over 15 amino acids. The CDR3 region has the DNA TGTGCCACCAGCAGAGATGTTGTGGCGGGGCGTGAGCAGTTCTTC. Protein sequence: CATSRDVVAGREQFF.

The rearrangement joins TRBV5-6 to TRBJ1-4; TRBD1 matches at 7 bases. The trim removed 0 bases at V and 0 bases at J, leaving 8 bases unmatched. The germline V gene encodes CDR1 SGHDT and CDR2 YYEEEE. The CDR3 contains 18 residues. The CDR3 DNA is TGTGCCAGCAGCTTGGGCGCAGGGACAGCTACAACTAATGAAAAACTGTTTTTT. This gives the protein CASSLGAGTATTNEKLFF.

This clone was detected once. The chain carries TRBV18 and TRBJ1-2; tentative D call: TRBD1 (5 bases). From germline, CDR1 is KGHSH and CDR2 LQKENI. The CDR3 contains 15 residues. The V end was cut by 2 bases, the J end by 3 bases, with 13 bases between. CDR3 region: CASSPSRDGDYGYTF. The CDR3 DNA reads TGTGCCAGCTCACCATCCCGGGACGGAGACTATGGCTACACCTTC.

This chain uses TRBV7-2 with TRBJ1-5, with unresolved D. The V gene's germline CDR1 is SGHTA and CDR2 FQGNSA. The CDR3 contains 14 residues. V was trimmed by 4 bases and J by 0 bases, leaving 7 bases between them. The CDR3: CASSSTYSNQPQHF. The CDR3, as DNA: TGTGCCAGCAGCTCAACCTATAGCAATCAGCCCCAGCATTTT.

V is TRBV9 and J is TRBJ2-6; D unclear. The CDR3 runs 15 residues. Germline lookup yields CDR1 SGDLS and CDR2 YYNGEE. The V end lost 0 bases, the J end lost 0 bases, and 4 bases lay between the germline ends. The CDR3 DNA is TGTGCCAGCAGCGTAGAGGGCTCTGGGGCCAACGTCCTGACTTTC. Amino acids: CASSVEGSGANVLTF.

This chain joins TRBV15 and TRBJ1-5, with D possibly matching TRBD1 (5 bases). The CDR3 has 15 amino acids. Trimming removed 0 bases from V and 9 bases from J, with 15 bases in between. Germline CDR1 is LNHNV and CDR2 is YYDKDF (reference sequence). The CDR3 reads CATSRDGGVVGPQHF. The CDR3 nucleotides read TGTGCCACCAGCAGAGACGGGGGGGTCGTGGGGCCCCAGCATTTT.

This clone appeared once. CDR3 coding DNA: TGTGCCAGCAGCTTGAGGGGGCTGGATGAGCAGTTCTTC. Translation: CASSLRGLDEQFF. The chain couples TRBV11-2 to TRBJ2-1; 7 bases fit TRBD1. V was pared by 3 bases and J by 8 bases, with 4 bases of the junction left unmatched. Per the germline V gene, CDR1 is SGHAT and CDR2 is FQNNGV. This CDR3 region has 13 residues.

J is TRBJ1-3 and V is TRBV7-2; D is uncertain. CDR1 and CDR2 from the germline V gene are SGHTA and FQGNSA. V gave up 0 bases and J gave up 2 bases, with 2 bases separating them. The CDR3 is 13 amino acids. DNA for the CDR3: TGTGCCAGCAGCTTAGCTGCTGGAAACACCATATATTTT. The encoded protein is CASSLAAGNTIYF.

The CDR3 reads CASQGVGTEAFF. The CDR3 DNA reads as TGTGCTAGCCAAGGGGTAGGGACTGAAGCTTTCTTT. This chain uses TRBV6-6 with TRBJ1-1; D is possibly TRBD1 (5 bases). This CDR3 spans 12 amino acids. Germline-derived CDR1 and CDR2 are MNHNY and SVGAGI (reference sequence).

The CDR3 is CASSPLGPGEQYF. DNA of the CDR3: TGTGCCAGCAGCCCCCTGGGACCGGGGGAGCAGTACTTC. The chain joins TRBV7-8 to TRBJ2-7; D is possibly TRBD1 or TRBD2 (5 bases each). Germline CDR1 reads SGHVS; CDR2 reads FQNEAQ. Trimming removed 5 bases at V and 7 bases at J, with 15 bases between. CDR3 size: 13 residues.

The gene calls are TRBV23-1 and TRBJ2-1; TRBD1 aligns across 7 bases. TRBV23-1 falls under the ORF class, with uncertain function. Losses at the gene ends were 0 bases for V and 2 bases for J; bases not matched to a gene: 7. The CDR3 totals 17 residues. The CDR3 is CASSQSRGQGAYNEQFF. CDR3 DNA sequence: TGCGCCAGCAGTCAATCGAGGGGGCAGGGGGCCTACAATGAGCAGTTCTTC.

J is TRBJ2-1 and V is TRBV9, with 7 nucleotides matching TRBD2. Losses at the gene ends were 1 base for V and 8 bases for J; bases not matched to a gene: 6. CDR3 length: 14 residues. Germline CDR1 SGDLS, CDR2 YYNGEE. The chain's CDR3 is CASSVFPGRDEQFF. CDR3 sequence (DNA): TGTGCCAGCAGCGTATTTCCGGGGAGGGATGAGCAGTTCTTC. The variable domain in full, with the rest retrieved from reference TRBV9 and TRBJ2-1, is DSGVTQTPKHLITATGQRVTLRCSPRSGDLSVYWYQQSLDQGLQFLIQYYNGEERAKGNILERFSAQQFPDLHSELNLSSLELGDSALYFCASSVFPGRDEQFFGPGTRLTVL.

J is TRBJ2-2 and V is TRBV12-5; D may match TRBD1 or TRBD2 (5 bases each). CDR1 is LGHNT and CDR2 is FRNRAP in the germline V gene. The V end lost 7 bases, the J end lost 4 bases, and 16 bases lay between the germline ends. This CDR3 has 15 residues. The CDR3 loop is CASALGTPGTGELFF. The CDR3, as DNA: TGTGCTAGTGCCCTCGGGACCCCCGGCACCGGGGAGCTGTTTTTT.

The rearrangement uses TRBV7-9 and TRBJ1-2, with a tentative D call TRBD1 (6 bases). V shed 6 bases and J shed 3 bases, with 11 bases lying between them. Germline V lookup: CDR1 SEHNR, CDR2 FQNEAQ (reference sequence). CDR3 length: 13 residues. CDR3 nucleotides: TGTGCCAGCAGTCTACAGGGTTACTATGGCTACACCTTC. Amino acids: CASSLQGYYGYTF.

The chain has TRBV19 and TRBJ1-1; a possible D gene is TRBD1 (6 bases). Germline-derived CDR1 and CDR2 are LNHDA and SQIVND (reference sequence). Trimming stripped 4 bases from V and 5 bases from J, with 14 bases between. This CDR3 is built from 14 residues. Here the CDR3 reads CASSRGGRGTEAFF. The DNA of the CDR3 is TGTGCCAGTAGTAGAGGGGGGCGTGGGACTGAAGCTTTCTTT.

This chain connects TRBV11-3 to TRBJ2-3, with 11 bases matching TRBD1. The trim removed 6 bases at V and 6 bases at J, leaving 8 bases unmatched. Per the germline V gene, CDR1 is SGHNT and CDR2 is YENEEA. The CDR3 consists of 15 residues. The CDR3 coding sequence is TGTGCCAGCAGGACTGGACAGGGGGCTGGTGATACGCAGTATTTT. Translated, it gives CASRTGQGAGDTQYF.